A selection of T cell receptor beta chains follows, all from one sample in a study of human T cells and chemical hapten exposure. TCRdb used MiXCR to reprocess the RACE reads, holding one entry per CDR3 protein. The data hold over 65,000 distinct CDR3 sequences, with 11% observed a single time. Sequenced material: whole blood, taken in connection with sensitization to the hapten diphenylcyclopropenone (DPC). The receptors shown here come from a woman aged 45-65 years with alopecia areata. Some clones in this sample may be carry-over from other donors' samples. CDR3s include the opening cysteine and the closing phenylalanine or tryptophan. The size of a clone is reported for some rows only, either as once, few or many, or as a class for expanded clones.

v_call: TRBV7-8
j_call: TRBJ2-3
clone_size: .
cdr3_aa: CASSLREAQRGITDTQYF

v_call: TRBV3-1
j_call: TRBJ2-7
clone_size: .
cdr3_aa: CASSGCWREGSCEQYF

v_call: TRBV24-1
j_call: TRBJ2-1
clone_size: few
cdr3_aa: CATTDRATYNEQFF

v_call: TRBV4-3
j_call: TRBJ1-5
clone_size: few
cdr3_aa: CASSQDLGPQPQHF

v_call: TRBV11-2
j_call: TRBJ1-5
clone_size: many
cdr3_aa: CASSLAGQGDQPQHF

v_call: TRBV7-8
j_call: TRBJ1-1
clone_size: many
cdr3_aa: CASSSQQGGTEAFF

v_call: TRBV20-1
j_call: TRBJ2-3
clone_size: many
cdr3_aa: CSARSSGSGTDTQYF

v_call: TRBV18
j_call: TRBJ2-5
clone_size: few
cdr3_aa: CASSPRAPETQYF

v_call: TRBV3-1
j_call: TRBJ2-7
clone_size: .
cdr3_aa: CASSRGGSYEQYF

v_call: TRBV7-2
j_call: TRBJ2-3
clone_size: .
cdr3_aa: CASRPSMLGVGTQYF

v_call: TRBV6-5
j_call: TRBJ2-7
clone_size: .
cdr3_aa: CASSYSKQGLYEQYF

v_call: TRBV12-3/TRBV12-4
j_call: TRBJ1-2
clone_size: many
cdr3_aa: CASSLGTANYGYTF

v_call: TRBV29-1
j_call: TRBJ2-1
clone_size: many
cdr3_aa: CSVALWEGMEQFF

v_call: TRBV5-1
j_call: TRBJ1-4
clone_size: few
cdr3_aa: CASRRGLNEKLFF

v_call: TRBV18
j_call: TRBJ1-4
clone_size: many
cdr3_aa: CASSPPGMVEKLFF

v_call: TRBV20-1
j_call: TRBJ1-1
clone_size: .
cdr3_aa: CSAREEGDTEAFF

v_call: TRBV7-2
j_call: TRBJ2-4
clone_size: .
cdr3_aa: CASSFKGENIQYF

v_call: TRBV6-5
j_call: TRBJ2-3
clone_size: .
cdr3_aa: CASSFLGSHTQYF

v_call: TRBV28
j_call: TRBJ2-3
clone_size: few
cdr3_aa: CASRPGIDTQYF

v_call: TRBV9
j_call: TRBJ2-3
clone_size: few
cdr3_aa: CASSDDASTDTQYF

v_call: TRBV27
j_call: TRBJ2-7
clone_size: .
cdr3_aa: CASSLSSLGGDEQYF

v_call: TRBV7-2
j_call: TRBJ1-1
clone_size: few
cdr3_aa: CASSPAGTEAFF

v_call: TRBV7-6
j_call: TRBJ2-5
clone_size: many
cdr3_aa: CASSLYQETQYF

v_call: TRBV5-1
j_call: TRBJ2-3
clone_size: .
cdr3_aa: CASSLALGTAWADTQYF

v_call: TRBV7-2
j_call: TRBJ2-7
clone_size: many
cdr3_aa: CASSLALAGVDEQYF

v_call: TRBV7-8
j_call: TRBJ2-3
clone_size: many
cdr3_aa: CASSIKPGLMEDTQYF

v_call: TRBV25-1
j_call: TRBJ2-7
clone_size: many
cdr3_aa: CASSAQGGQYF

v_call: TRBV5-1
j_call: TRBJ1-5
clone_size: many
cdr3_aa: CASRLPPGQGDQPQHF

v_call: TRBV11-2
j_call: TRBJ2-5
clone_size: .
cdr3_aa: CASSSRPTSGAETQYF

v_call: TRBV14
j_call: TRBJ1-4
clone_size: few
cdr3_aa: CASSHRVNEKLFF

v_call: TRBV11-3
j_call: TRBJ2-3
clone_size: .
cdr3_aa: CASSLPLRADTQYF

v_call: TRBV5-1
j_call: TRBJ1-5
clone_size: few
cdr3_aa: CASSPLGGINQPQHF

v_call: TRBV6-5
j_call: TRBJ1-1
clone_size: many
cdr3_aa: CASSPGQGSTEAFF

v_call: TRBV7-6
j_call: TRBJ2-5
clone_size: .
cdr3_aa: CASSRRVAGGLKETQYF

v_call: TRBV20-1
j_call: TRBJ2-2
clone_size: .
cdr3_aa: CSARVAGRRGQTGELFF

v_call: TRBV25-1
j_call: TRBJ1-2
clone_size: .
cdr3_aa: CASNTLDGYTF

v_call: TRBV4-1
j_call: TRBJ2-7
clone_size: many
cdr3_aa: CASSQHRGGTYEQYF

v_call: TRBV27
j_call: TRBJ1-5
clone_size: many
cdr3_aa: CASRTRQGLQPQHF

v_call: TRBV5-1
j_call: TRBJ2-7
clone_size: .
cdr3_aa: CASSAPGQGIYEQYF

v_call: TRBV11-2
j_call: TRBJ2-5
clone_size: many
cdr3_aa: CASSTRTLGETQYF

v_call: TRBV5-1
j_call: TRBJ2-1
clone_size: many
cdr3_aa: CASSLVRGSSYNEQFF

v_call: TRBV27
j_call: TRBJ1-5
clone_size: few
cdr3_aa: CASSLLAGQPQHF